The rows below give T cell receptor beta chains drawn from one sample of a study of CD8 T cells in ankylosing spondylitis. MiXCR, run by TCRdb on the 5' RACE reads, gives a single entry per CDR3 protein. Of about 750,000 distinct CDR3 sequences in the sample, around 20% were seen once. Sequencing was carried out using blood, either unsorted or a sorted T cell fraction (not recorded which). The receptors shown here come from a male donor with ankylosing spondylitis. The CDR3 runs from the conserved cysteine through the conserved F or W. A D gene is named only where the DNA matches it firmly. Clone size is stated in some rows and not others, as once, few, many or a class when expanded.

j_call: TRBJ2-1; cdr3_length: 18; v_call: TRBV21-1; d_call: NA; clone_size: NA; cdr3_nt: TGTGCCAGCAGCCCTACTACTAGCGGGAGACCTACCTACAATGAGCAGTTCTTC; cdr3_aa: CASSPTTSGRPTYNEQFF
j_call: TRBJ2-2; cdr3_length: 16; v_call: TRBV20-1; d_call: NA; clone_size: few; cdr3_nt: TGCAGTGCCGATTGGACAGGGAGGGATAACACCGGGGAGCTGTTTTTT; cdr3_aa: CSADWTGRDNTGELFF
j_call: TRBJ2-7; cdr3_length: 14; v_call: TRBV4-1; d_call: NA; clone_size: NA; cdr3_nt: TGCGCCAGCAGCCAAGATCCCCAGGGCTACGAGCAGTACTTC; cdr3_aa: CASSQDPQGYEQYF
j_call: TRBJ2-3; cdr3_length: 11; v_call: TRBV7-9; d_call: NA; clone_size: few; cdr3_nt: TGTGCCAGCACCGAGGGGAATACGCAGTATTTT; cdr3_aa: CASTEGNTQYF
j_call: TRBJ1-5; cdr3_length: 14; v_call: TRBV28; d_call: NA; clone_size: NA; cdr3_nt: TGTGCCAGCAGTTTGATGGTTATGGATCAGCCCCAGCATTTT; cdr3_aa: CASSLMVMDQPQHF
j_call: TRBJ2-2; cdr3_length: 15; v_call: TRBV29-1; d_call: TRBD1; clone_size: NA; cdr3_nt: TGCAGCGCCAGTCCCGGGACAGCCTACACCGGGGAGCTGTTTTTT; cdr3_aa: CSASPGTAYTGELFF
j_call: TRBJ2-5; cdr3_length: 16; v_call: TRBV3-1; d_call: TRBD2; clone_size: few; cdr3_nt: TGTGCCAGCAGCCAACGCACTAGCGGGAGATTAGAGACCCAGTACTTC; cdr3_aa: CASSQRTSGRLETQYF
j_call: TRBJ1-1; cdr3_length: 13; v_call: TRBV20-1; d_call: NA; clone_size: few; cdr3_nt: TGCAGTGCTAGAGATGGGCCGGGAACTGAAGCTTTCTTT; cdr3_aa: CSARDGPGTEAFF
j_call: TRBJ1-5; cdr3_length: 14; v_call: TRBV28; d_call: TRBD1; clone_size: many; cdr3_nt: TGTGCCAGCAGACCTGGGACAGCTAATCAGCCCCAGCATTTT; cdr3_aa: CASRPGTANQPQHF
j_call: TRBJ2-3; cdr3_length: 16; v_call: TRBV7-9; d_call: TRBD2; clone_size: few; cdr3_nt: TGTGCCAGCAGCCCGGGTAGCGGGAGGGGCACAGATACGCAGTATTTT; cdr3_aa: CASSPGSGRGTDTQYF
j_call: TRBJ2-7; cdr3_length: 12; v_call: TRBV11-2; d_call: NA; clone_size: NA; cdr3_nt: TGTGCCAGCCAAAGGGTCCCCTACGAGCAGTACTTC; cdr3_aa: CASQRVPYEQYF
j_call: TRBJ2-7; cdr3_length: 13; v_call: TRBV5-1; d_call: NA; clone_size: few; cdr3_nt: TGCGCCAGCAGCTTGGTAGGGGATAACGAGCAGTACTTC; cdr3_aa: CASSLVGDNEQYF
j_call: TRBJ2-1; cdr3_length: 17; v_call: TRBV12-3/TRBV12-4; d_call: NA; clone_size: NA; cdr3_nt: TGTGCCAGCAGTTTAGCGCCAGGGGAAGGTCCCTACAATGAGCAGTTCTTC; cdr3_aa: CASSLAPGEGPYNEQFF
j_call: TRBJ2-3; cdr3_length: 14; v_call: TRBV12-3/TRBV12-4; d_call: TRBD2; clone_size: NA; cdr3_nt: TGTGCCAGCAGTTTAGAGGAGGGGAGGGGTACGCAGTATTTT; cdr3_aa: CASSLEEGRGTQYF
j_call: TRBJ2-7; cdr3_length: 14; v_call: TRBV12-3/TRBV12-4; d_call: NA; clone_size: NA; cdr3_nt: TGTGCCAGCAGCCCTCTACCGGGGCTCTACGAGCAGTACTTC; cdr3_aa: CASSPLPGLYEQYF
j_call: TRBJ2-2; cdr3_length: 14; v_call: TRBV20-1; d_call: TRBD2; clone_size: NA; cdr3_nt: TGCAGTGCTAGAGATCCGGGAGGTCCCGGGGAGCTGTTTTTT; cdr3_aa: CSARDPGGPGELFF
j_call: TRBJ2-1; cdr3_length: 13; v_call: TRBV6-2/TRBV6-3; d_call: NA; clone_size: few; cdr3_nt: TGTGCCAGCAGTTACTACGGGCGCGGTGAGCAGTTCTTC; cdr3_aa: CASSYYGRGEQFF
j_call: TRBJ2-1; cdr3_length: 13; v_call: TRBV20-1; d_call: NA; clone_size: NA; cdr3_nt: TGCAGTGCTAGAACCGGGCCATTCAATGAGCAGTTCTTC; cdr3_aa: CSARTGPFNEQFF
j_call: TRBJ1-5; cdr3_length: 12; v_call: TRBV10-3; d_call: NA; clone_size: few; cdr3_nt: TGTGCCATCAGTGAGTCAGGGGGAGGTGTGCATTTT; cdr3_aa: CAISESGGGVHF
j_call: TRBJ2-5; cdr3_length: 17; v_call: TRBV6-5; d_call: TRBD2; clone_size: NA; cdr3_nt: TGTGCCAGCAGTTATGGCTTCCGCGGGGGAGAGGTAGAGACCCAGTACTTC; cdr3_aa: CASSYGFRGGEVETQYF
j_call: TRBJ2-1; cdr3_length: 8; v_call: TRBV20-1; d_call: NA; clone_size: NA; cdr3_nt: TGCAGTGCCTTAGAGCAGTTCTTC; cdr3_aa: CSALEQFF
j_call: TRBJ1-1; cdr3_length: 16; v_call: TRBV6-2/TRBV6-3; d_call: NA; clone_size: NA; cdr3_nt: TGTGCCAGCAGTTACTCGATGTTTCGAGCGAACACTGAAGCTTTCTTT; cdr3_aa: CASSYSMFRANTEAFF
j_call: TRBJ2-1; cdr3_length: 14; v_call: TRBV15; d_call: NA; clone_size: many; cdr3_nt: TGTGCCACCAGCAGAGGACTGGCAATTAATGAGCAGTTCTTC; cdr3_aa: CATSRGLAINEQFF
j_call: TRBJ2-1; cdr3_length: 17; v_call: TRBV4-3; d_call: NA; clone_size: few; cdr3_nt: TGCGCCAGCAGCCAAGATCGGGCCGGGCTGTTCTACAATGAGCAGTTCTTC; cdr3_aa: CASSQDRAGLFYNEQFF
j_call: TRBJ2-1; cdr3_length: 23; v_call: TRBV11-2; d_call: TRBD2; clone_size: NA; cdr3_nt: TGTGCCAGCAGCTTAGACCGGGATGTGTGGACTAGCGGGAGCGCGAGCTCCTACAATGAGCAGTTCTTC; cdr3_aa: CASSLDRDVWTSGSASSYNEQFF
j_call: TRBJ2-2; cdr3_length: 14; v_call: TRBV4-3; d_call: NA; clone_size: NA; cdr3_nt: TGCGCCAGCAGCCAAGGGATGGGGACCGGGGAGCTGTTTTTT; cdr3_aa: CASSQGMGTGELFF
j_call: TRBJ1-2; cdr3_length: 12; v_call: TRBV29-1; d_call: NA; clone_size: NA; cdr3_nt: TGCAGCGTTGATCCAGGATTAGGCGGCTACACCTTC; cdr3_aa: CSVDPGLGGYTF
j_call: TRBJ2-1; cdr3_length: 16; v_call: TRBV19; d_call: TRBD1; clone_size: once; cdr3_nt: TGTGCCAGTAGTAGCCTGAGACAGGGGGCCTACAATGAGCAGTTCTTC; cdr3_aa: CASSSLRQGAYNEQFF
j_call: TRBJ2-3; cdr3_length: 17; v_call: TRBV12-3/TRBV12-4; d_call: TRBD2; clone_size: few; cdr3_nt: TGTGCCAGCAGTTCACTAGCGGGGGGGAGTAAGACAGATACGCAGTATTTT; cdr3_aa: CASSSLAGGSKTDTQYF
j_call: TRBJ2-1; cdr3_length: 14; v_call: TRBV19; d_call: TRBD1; clone_size: NA; cdr3_nt: TGTGCCAGTAGTATAACAGGGGTGAGAAATGAGCAGTTCTTC; cdr3_aa: CASSITGVRNEQFF
j_call: TRBJ1-5; cdr3_length: 15; v_call: TRBV6-1; d_call: NA; clone_size: few; cdr3_nt: TGTGCCAGCAGTCCAGGGTCAGCACACAATCAGCCCCAGCATTTT; cdr3_aa: CASSPGSAHNQPQHF
j_call: TRBJ1-1; cdr3_length: 14; v_call: TRBV12-3/TRBV12-4; d_call: TRBD1; clone_size: few; cdr3_nt: TGTGCCAGCAGTGGGGGACAGCGGAACACTGAAGCTTTCTTT; cdr3_aa: CASSGGQRNTEAFF
j_call: TRBJ2-5; cdr3_length: 14; v_call: TRBV5-1; d_call: NA; clone_size: NA; cdr3_nt: TGCGCCAGCAGCTTCGGACAGCACCAAGAGACCCAGTACTTC; cdr3_aa: CASSFGQHQETQYF
j_call: TRBJ2-1; cdr3_length: 15; v_call: TRBV5-1; d_call: NA; clone_size: many; cdr3_nt: TGCGCCAGCAGCTTCTCGGCGGGGGCTTACAATGAGCAGTTCTTC; cdr3_aa: CASSFSAGAYNEQFF
j_call: TRBJ2-1; cdr3_length: 16; v_call: TRBV5-1; d_call: TRBD2; clone_size: NA; cdr3_nt: TGCGCCAGCAGCTTGGTACTACTAGCGGGGCACAATGAGCAGTTCTTC; cdr3_aa: CASSLVLLAGHNEQFF
j_call: TRBJ2-2; cdr3_length: 14; v_call: TRBV20-1; d_call: TRBD1; clone_size: few; cdr3_nt: TGCAGTGCTAGATCACAGGGGGCAACCGGGGAGCTGTTTTTT; cdr3_aa: CSARSQGATGELFF
j_call: TRBJ1-3; cdr3_length: 13; v_call: TRBV7-8; d_call: NA; clone_size: NA; cdr3_nt: TGTGCCAGCAGCTTAGAGGTGGGAAACACCATATATTTT; cdr3_aa: CASSLEVGNTIYF
j_call: TRBJ1-1; cdr3_length: 14; v_call: TRBV12-3/TRBV12-4; d_call: NA; clone_size: many; cdr3_nt: TGTGCCAGCAGTTTACCGGTCCAGAACACTGAAGCTTTCTTT; cdr3_aa: CASSLPVQNTEAFF
j_call: TRBJ2-3; cdr3_length: 17; v_call: TRBV4-2; d_call: NA; clone_size: few; cdr3_nt: TGTGCCAGCAGCCAAGACGGGACTAGGGGGCGTGGTGGTACGCAGTATTTT; cdr3_aa: CASSQDGTRGRGGTQYF
j_call: TRBJ2-5; cdr3_length: 14; v_call: TRBV7-3; d_call: NA; clone_size: few; cdr3_nt: TGTGCCAGCAGCCCCCAGGGTAGCCCAGAGACCCAGTACTTC; cdr3_aa: CASSPQGSPETQYF
j_call: TRBJ2-1; cdr3_length: 14; v_call: TRBV5-6; d_call: NA; clone_size: NA; cdr3_nt: TGTGCCAGCAGCTTGACGGGGAACAACAATGAGCAGTTCTTC; cdr3_aa: CASSLTGNNNEQFF
j_call: TRBJ1-2; cdr3_length: 13; v_call: TRBV20-1; d_call: NA; clone_size: NA; cdr3_nt: TGCAGTGCTAGAGATTTGACGGACTATGGCTACACCTTC; cdr3_aa: CSARDLTDYGYTF
j_call: TRBJ2-2; cdr3_length: 21; v_call: TRBV29-1; d_call: TRBD1; clone_size: few; cdr3_nt: TGCAGCGTCGCCCCTTATGATCGTCCCGGGACAGGGGGCCCCTACACCGGGGAGCTGTTTTTT; cdr3_aa: CSVAPYDRPGTGGPYTGELFF
j_call: TRBJ2-7; cdr3_length: 14; v_call: TRBV20-1; d_call: TRBD2; clone_size: once; cdr3_nt: TGCAGTGCTAAAGGACTAGGTCCCTACTACGAGCAGTACTTC; cdr3_aa: CSAKGLGPYYEQYF
j_call: TRBJ2-5; cdr3_length: 14; v_call: TRBV4-1; d_call: NA; clone_size: few; cdr3_nt: TGCGCCAGCAGCCAAGAATGGGGACTAGAGACCCAGTACTTC; cdr3_aa: CASSQEWGLETQYF